This TCR beta chain was identified in a study of PD-L1 blockade in urothelial cancer. The wider study: It was in 2014 that patients started atezolizumab at 1,200 mg intravenously every 3 weeks. Prior exposure to chemotherapy in patients amounted to 0 to 3 regimens received.

Pretreatment sampling and on-treatment sampling together yielded between 1 and 8 samples for each patient. This CDR3 has 15 residues. V gave up 7 bases and J gave up 4 bases, with 14 bases separating them. Germline V lookup: CDR1 MNHEY, CDR2 SMNVEV (reference sequence). The study, taken as a whole, reports: Clonality of blood TCR below the median before treatment predicted better survival.

TCRdb's copy holds only in-frame clones and misses some; the assay was immunoSEQ multiplex PCR. The data show more than 65,000 clones, with approximately 90% seen just once and around 5.3% held by the top ten. This clone was recorded once. Antigen: not known. This chain uses TRBV27 with TRBJ2-6, with D possibly TRBD2 on 5 matching bases. This TCR was sampled from a woman in her seventies with urothelial cancer. This sample comprised PBMCs, obtained around atezolizumab (anti-PD-L1) treatment. CDR3 protein: CASMGRVTGANVLTF. CDR3 bases: TGTGCCAGCATGGGGAGAGTTACAGGGGCCAACGTCCTGACTTTC.